This T cell receptor beta chain was found in a study of CD8 T cells in ankylosing spondylitis. Study outcomes and limitations: The study identified a TCR beta motif of under ten highly homologous variants that appeared characteristic of ankylosing spondylitis blood. Certain motif variants had earlier been reported in reactive arthritis synovial fluid and blood. In ankylosing spondylitis patients, matched synovial fluid reportedly showed significant enrichment of disease-linked clones. CD8+ disease-linked clones were present at relatively low frequencies in blood.

This clonotype was seen more than once but under ten times. Its antigen is unknown. Quantitative 5'-RACE with molecular barcodes generated TCR beta libraries. MiXCR, applied by TCRdb to the 5' RACE reads, yields one record per CDR3 protein. Of 200,000 to 250,000 distinct CDR3 sequences in the sample, around 7.9% were seen once. The receptor comes from a male donor with ankylosing spondylitis. The sequenced sample consisted of blood, either unsorted or a sorted T cell fraction (not recorded which).

This CDR3 reads CASSYSRGPYPNYGYTF. CDR3 coding DNA: TGTGCCAGCAGTTACTCTCGGGGACCTTACCCTAACTATGGCTACACCTTC. V gene TRBV6-5 combines with J gene TRBJ1-2; a weak D match, TRBD1 (5 bases). There are 17 residues in the CDR3. The germline gives CDR1 MNHEY, CDR2 SVGAGI. Trimming took off 0 bases at V and 0 bases at J, with 14 bases between the two ends.